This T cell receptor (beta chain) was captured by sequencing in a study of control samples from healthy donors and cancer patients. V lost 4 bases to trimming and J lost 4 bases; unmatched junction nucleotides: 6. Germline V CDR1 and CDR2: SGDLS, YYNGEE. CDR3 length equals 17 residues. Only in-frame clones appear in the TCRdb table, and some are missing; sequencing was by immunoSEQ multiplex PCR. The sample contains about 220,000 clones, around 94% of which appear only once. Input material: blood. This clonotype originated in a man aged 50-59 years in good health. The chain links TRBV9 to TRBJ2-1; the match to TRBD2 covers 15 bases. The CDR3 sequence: CASSFRTSGGVYNEQFF. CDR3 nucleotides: TGTGCCAGCAGCTTTCGGACTAGCGGGGGGGTATACAATGAGCAGTTCTTC.